This T cell receptor beta chain was sequenced during a study of cytomegalovirus exposure and HLA in healthy donors. Across the study: Tens of millions of unique TCRs, all from HLA-typed donors, were included in an early release of the data.

Notes on this clone: Its antigen is not known.

Findings and limits, study-wide: The productive fraction for most TCR beta V segments was about 90% or about 30% in an earlier analysis.

Trimming shortened V by 1 base and J by 7 bases, and 13 bases separated the two germline ends. The CDR3 contains 14 residues. The V gene's germline CDR1 is LGHNA and CDR2 YNFKEQ. Use of 60 Vbeta and 13 Jbeta primers characterized the PCR. The repertoire was sequenced with immunoSEQ multiplex PCR; TCRdb's copy has only in-frame clones and lacks some. The table shows 220,000 or so clones, with 70% to 80% occurring only once. The genes are TRBV4-2 and TRBJ1-2; the D gene is possibly TRBD1 (5 bases). The receptor comes from a male donor in good health and CMV-seronegative. Sequenced sample: PBMCs. The CDR3 DNA follows: TGTGCCAGCAGCCAAGGGGGGGTAGGGTCTGGCTACACCTTC. It is translated as CASSQGGVGSGYTF.